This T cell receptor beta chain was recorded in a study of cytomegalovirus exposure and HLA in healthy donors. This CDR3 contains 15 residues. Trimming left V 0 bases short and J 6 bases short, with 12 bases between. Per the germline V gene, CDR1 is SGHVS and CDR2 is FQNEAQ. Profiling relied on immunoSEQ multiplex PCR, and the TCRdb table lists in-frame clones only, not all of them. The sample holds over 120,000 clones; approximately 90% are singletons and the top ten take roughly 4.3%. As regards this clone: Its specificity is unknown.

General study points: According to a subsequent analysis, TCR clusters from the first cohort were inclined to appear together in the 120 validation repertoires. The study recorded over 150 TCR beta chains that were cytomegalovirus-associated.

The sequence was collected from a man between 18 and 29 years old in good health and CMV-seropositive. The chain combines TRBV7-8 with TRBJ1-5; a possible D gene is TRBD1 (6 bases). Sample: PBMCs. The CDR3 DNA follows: TGTGCCAGCAGCTTAGCGGGCCAGGGGAGTCAGCCCCAGCATTTT. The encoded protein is CASSLAGQGSQPQHF.